One and the same sample provided the 27 T cell receptor beta chains below, sequenced in a study of T-cell memory formation after mild COVID-19. Via MiXCR, TCRdb re-called the 5' RACE reads, giving one row per CDR3 protein. Among a few hundred thousand distinct CDR3 sequences listed, approximately 16% were seen once. The sample taken for sequencing was PBMCs or a T cell subset sorted from them (not recorded which). All receptors come from a man aged 18 to 35 who had mild COVID-19 (a few samples of this study predate the infection). Cell type and time point are not known.

The J gene is TRBJ2-7, the V gene TRBV7-9; unclear D gene. The CDR3 extends over 11 amino acids. Trimming took 5 bases from V and 6 from J, leaving 8 bases between them. The V gene's germline CDR1 is SEHNR and CDR2 FQNEAQ (reference sequence). In nucleotides, the CDR3 is TGTGCCAGCAGCATCTCGACCGAGCAGTACTTC. This sequence encodes CASSISTEQYF.

The chain carries TRBV6-4 and TRBJ1-1; TRBD1 might be the D (5 bases). V dropped 5 bases and J dropped 5 bases, with 18 bases sitting between them. The CDR3 contains 15 residues. Germline CDR1 MRHNA, CDR2 SNTAGT. CDR3 in amino acids: CASSPQPLGVTEAFF. CDR3 nucleotides: TGTGCCAGCAGTCCTCAACCACTAGGGGTTACTGAAGCTTTCTTT.

CDR3 sequence (DNA): TGTGCCAGCTCACCACCGGGACGGAGCACAGATACGCAGTATTTT. This translates into CASSPPGRSTDTQYF. The J gene is TRBJ2-3, the V gene TRBV18; D could derive from TRBD1 or TRBD2 (5 bases each). CDR3 length: 15 amino acids. The V end lost 0 bases, the J end lost 0 bases, and 7 bases lay between the germline ends. The V gene's germline CDR1 is KGHSH and CDR2 LQKENI.

V is TRBV7-9 and J is TRBJ2-7; D is unclear. V lost 8 bases to trimming and J lost 0 bases, with 5 bases between them. Germline V CDR1 and CDR2: SEHNR, FQNEAQ (reference sequence). The CDR3 totals 11 residues. The CDR3 here is CASASSYEQYV. DNA of the CDR3: TGTGCCAGCGCAAGCTCCTACGAGCAGTACGTC.

This chain connects TRBV4-3 to TRBJ1-2; D uncertain. Trimming stripped 1 base from V and 8 bases from J, with 14 bases between. Germline CDR1 and CDR2: LGHNA and YSLEER. The CDR3 has 14 amino acids. The CDR3 sequence: CASSQGRRAGGYTF. The CDR3 DNA is TGCGCCAGCAGCCAAGGCAGGAGGGCCGGAGGCTACACCTTC.

The gene calls are TRBV7-2 and TRBJ2-1; D remains unclear. This CDR3 is built from 12 residues. Trimming shortened V by 8 bases and J by 7 bases, and 12 bases separated the two germline ends. Germline V gene data show CDR1 as SGHTA and CDR2 as FQGNSA. The CDR3 DNA sequence: TGTGCCAGCGGGTCCTTCGGGAATGAGCAGTTCTTC. This codes for CASGSFGNEQFF.

In this sample, this clonotype turned up a few times. The rearrangement links TRBV20-1 to TRBJ1-2, with D tentatively TRBD1 (5 bases). Per germline, CDR1 DFQATT and CDR2 SNEGSKA (reference sequence). The CDR3 consists of 11 residues. Trimming took off 3 bases at V and 11 bases at J, with 13 bases between the two ends. The CDR3 DNA reads TGCAGTGCTAGTTCTGGGGGTCGGTACACCTTC. Translated, it gives CSASSGGRYTF.

This clonotype showed up just a few times. The CDR3: CASSSPSRRGGSYEQYV. The CDR3 DNA reads as TGTGCCAGCAGCTCCCCATCGCGCAGGGGGGGATCCTACGAGCAGTACGTC. V usage is TRBV5-5 and J usage is TRBJ2-7; D is perhaps TRBD1 or TRBD2 (7 bases each). The V and J ends lost 3 bases and 1 base respectively, with 20 bases between them. Per germline, CDR1 SGHKS and CDR2 YYEKEE (reference sequence). This CDR3 has 17 residues.

This clonotype was seen many times. The chain employs TRBV4-1 and TRBJ2-7; D possibly corresponds to TRBD1 (6 bases). The CDR3 loop spans 13 amino acids. CDR1 is MGHRA and CDR2 is YSYEKL in the germline V gene. V was clipped by 4 bases and J by 1 base, with 8 bases between them. The CDR3 loop reads CASSPQGSYEQYF. Written as DNA, the CDR3 is TGCGCCAGCAGCCCACAGGGTTCCTACGAGCAGTACTTC.

This clonotype was detected only a few times. The chain links TRBV29-1 to TRBJ2-3, with D unclear. CDR3 size: 13 residues. The germline V gene encodes CDR1 SQVTM and CDR2 ANQGSEA. V was trimmed by 5 bases and J by 4 bases, leaving 13 bases between them. The CDR3 sequence: CSVRSTGPDTQYF. In DNA form, the CDR3 reads TGCAGCGTTAGAAGTACCGGACCAGATACGCAGTATTTT.

The chain links TRBV5-1 to TRBJ2-2; a weak D match, TRBD2 (6 bases). With 0 bases removed from V and 6 bases from J, the gap between germline ends came to 21 bases. CDR3 length: 18 amino acids. Germline V gene lookup returns CDR1 SGHRS and CDR2 YFSETQ. In nucleotides, the CDR3 is TGCGCCAGCAGCTTGGATCTCAGTCGGGGACTGAGGGCCGGGGAGCTGTTTTTT. Translation: CASSLDLSRGLRAGELFF.

V and J are TRBV5-1 and TRBJ2-5, with D possibly matching TRBD2 (5 bases). CDR1 is SGHRS and CDR2 is YFSETQ in the germline V gene. This CDR3 is built from 14 residues. V dropped 6 bases and J dropped 5 bases, with 17 bases sitting between them. For the CDR3, the DNA is TGCGCCAGCACCCCGGGGAGCGGTAGGGAGACCCAGTACTTC. It is translated as CASTPGSGRETQYF.

This clonotype turned up a few times. This CDR3 reads CASSSAGGIEQPQHF. In DNA, the CDR3 is TGTGCCAGCAGTTCAGCGGGGGGGATAGAGCAGCCCCAGCATTTT. The chain employs TRBV9 and TRBJ1-5; perhaps TRBD1 as D (5 bases). The V end lost 5 bases, the J end lost 7 bases, and 19 bases lay between the germline ends. Germline CDR1 reads SGDLS; CDR2 reads YYNGEE. The CDR3 sequence is 15 residues long.

The chain joins TRBV12-3 or TRBV12-4 to TRBJ1-2, with 8 nucleotides matching TRBD1. The CDR3 runs to 16 residues. V lost 8 bases, J lost 3 bases, and 14 bases stayed unmatched. CDR3 region: CASAGGRLWGDYGYTF. DNA for the CDR3: TGTGCCAGCGCAGGGGGCCGACTATGGGGCGACTATGGCTACACCTTC.

This clonotype has only one observation. This chain joins TRBV5-1 and TRBJ2-1, with D tentatively TRBD1 (5 bases). The CDR3 is made up of 15 amino acids. V dropped 0 bases and J dropped 4 bases, with 11 bases sitting between them. CDR1 is SGHRS, CDR2 YFSETQ, per germline. In DNA form, the CDR3 reads TGCGCCAGCAGCTTGGCCGGACAAATTTACAATGAGCAGTTCTTC. This encodes CASSLAGQIYNEQFF.

There are a few counts of this clonotype. The chain uses TRBV24-1 and TRBJ2-5; unclear D gene. CDR1 KGHDR and CDR2 SFDVKD come from the germline V gene. The CDR3 is 14 amino acids. V was trimmed by 4 bases and J by 5 bases, leaving 13 bases between them. The CDR3 DNA follows: TGTGCCACCAGTGACAGGATCGTTGGGGAGACCCAGTACTTC. It codes for CATSDRIVGETQYF.

DNA of the CDR3: TGCAGTGCTAGGTCCGGGACAGGGCTCAATCAGCCCCAGCATTTT. Its protein is CSARSGTGLNQPQHF. V usage is TRBV20-1 and J usage is TRBJ1-5; 9 bases align to TRBD1. The germline gives CDR1 DFQATT, CDR2 SNEGSKA (reference sequence). The V and J ends lost 3 bases and 3 bases, in that order; junction bases with no gene match: 6. This CDR3 has 15 residues.

In DNA form, the CDR3 reads TGTGCCAGCAGCTTAAACATCCCGACAGATACGCAGTATTTT. Amino acid sequence: CASSLNIPTDTQYF. V gene TRBV7-3 combines with J gene TRBJ2-3; D not resolved. Trimming removed 1 base from V and 3 bases from J, with 8 bases in between. Germline V CDR1 and CDR2: SGHTA, FQGTGA. This CDR3 comprises 14 residues. Complete variable domain (other parts from reference TRBV7-3 and TRBJ2-3): GAGVSQTPSNKVTEKGKYVELRCDPISGHTALYWYRQSLGQGPEFLIYFQGTGAADDSGLPNDRFFAVRPEGSVSTLKIQRTERGDSAVYLCASSLNIPTDTQYFGPGTRLTVL.

The chain carries TRBV5-1 and TRBJ2-5; D gene ambiguous. Between the trimmed V and J ends, which lost 0 bases and 0 bases, there was a span of 12 bases. Germline loops: CDR1 SGHRS, CDR2 YFSETQ. This CDR3 has 16 amino acids. The CDR3, as DNA: TGCGCCAGCAGCTTGGATCCGAGGAAGTACCAAGAGACCCAGTACTTC. This sequence encodes CASSLDPRKYQETQYF.

Only a few counts were recorded for this clonotype. The rearrangement uses TRBV28 and TRBJ2-3, with D uncertain. Germline CDR1 is MDHEN and CDR2 is SYDVKM. The CDR3 has 15 residues. V lost 5 bases, J lost 5 bases, and 17 bases lay in between. The CDR3 protein is CASSPPDPPLDTQYF. CDR3 coding DNA: TGTGCCAGCAGTCCCCCAGACCCTCCCCTAGATACGCAGTATTTT.

V usage is TRBV11-2 and J usage is TRBJ2-7; 7 bases agree with TRBD1. There are 15 residues in the CDR3. J gave up 6 bases and V 5 bases, and 13 bases lay outside the gene matches. The germline CDR1 and CDR2 sequences are SGHAT and FQNNGV. CDR3 sequence reads: CASSTGAVLGTEQYF. Written as DNA, the CDR3 is TGTGCCAGCAGCACAGGGGCGGTGCTCGGTACCGAGCAGTACTTC.

This clonotype occurred a few times. The gene calls are TRBV18 and TRBJ2-7; 10 nucleotides agree with TRBD1. After removal of 6 bases from V and 2 bases from J, the junction contained 7 bases not matched to a gene. The CDR3 extends over 15 amino acids. Per the germline V gene, CDR1 is KGHSH and CDR2 is LQKENI. CDR3 DNA: TGTGCCAGCTCCCAGGGACAGGGGATAACCTACGAGCAGTACGTC. Protein product: CASSQGQGITYEQYV.

The CDR3, as DNA: TGCGCCAGCAGCCAAGAATGGGGGCCGTTTAGCACAGATACGCAGTATTTT. This gives the protein CASSQEWGPFSTDTQYF. The chain carries TRBV4-3 and TRBJ2-3, with a weak D call TRBD1 (6 bases). With 0 bases removed from V and 0 bases from J, the gap between germline ends came to 13 bases. The CDR3 runs to 17 residues. Looked up from germline, CDR1 is LGHNA and CDR2 is YSLEER.

This clonotype occurred a few times. The chain has TRBV7-3 and TRBJ2-2; D is perhaps TRBD1 (6 bases). Germline V gene sequence: CDR1 SGHTA, CDR2 FQGTGA. Trimming cost V 5 bases and J 7 bases, with 14 bases left between them. The CDR3 loop spans 14 amino acids. CDR3: CASSASGAGGELFF. The DNA for the CDR3 is TGTGCCAGCAGCGCCTCAGGGGCGGGCGGGGAGCTGTTTTTT.

The chain has TRBV7-9 and TRBJ2-5; a weak D match, TRBD1 (5 bases). This CDR3 comprises 14 residues. V was trimmed by 5 bases and J by 2 bases, leaving 12 bases between them. Germline lookup yields CDR1 SEHNR and CDR2 FQNEAQ (reference sequence). CDR3 nucleotide sequence: TGTGCCAGCAGCGGCAGACAGAGACAAGAGACCCAGTACTTC. It yields the protein CASSGRQRQETQYF.

The genes are TRBV5-5 and TRBJ2-7; 7 nucleotides line up with TRBD1. V shed 4 bases, J shed 0 bases, and the junction held 10 bases outside the gene matches. Germline V gene sequence: CDR1 SGHKS, CDR2 YYEKEE (reference sequence). The CDR3 loop spans 16 amino acids. The CDR3 loop reads CASSHRGQLSSYEQYV. The CDR3 nucleotides are TGTGCCAGCAGCCATAGGGGACAGTTAAGCTCCTACGAGCAGTACGTC.

This clonotype occurred many times. This chain uses TRBV5-1 with TRBJ2-7, with a tentative D call TRBD1 (6 bases). CDR3 length: 13 residues. The V end lost 0 bases, the J end lost 3 bases, and 7 bases lay between the germline ends. CDR1 is SGHRS and CDR2 is YFSETQ in the germline V gene. This CDR3 is CASSLEGDYEQYF. The CDR3 nucleotides read TGCGCCAGCAGCTTGGAGGGGGACTACGAGCAGTACTTC.